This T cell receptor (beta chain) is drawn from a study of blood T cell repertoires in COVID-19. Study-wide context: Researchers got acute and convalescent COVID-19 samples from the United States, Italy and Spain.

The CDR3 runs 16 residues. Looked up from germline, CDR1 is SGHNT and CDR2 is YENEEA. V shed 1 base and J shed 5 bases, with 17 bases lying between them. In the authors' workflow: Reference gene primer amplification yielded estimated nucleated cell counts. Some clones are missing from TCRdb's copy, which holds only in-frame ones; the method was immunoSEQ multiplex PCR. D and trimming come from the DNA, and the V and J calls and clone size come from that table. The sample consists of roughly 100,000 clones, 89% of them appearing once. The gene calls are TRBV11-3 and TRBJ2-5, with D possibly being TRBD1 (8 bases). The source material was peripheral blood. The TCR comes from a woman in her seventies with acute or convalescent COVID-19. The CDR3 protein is CASSLGPPQGGETQYF. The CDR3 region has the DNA TGTGCCAGCAGCTTAGGGCCCCCACAGGGGGGGGAGACCCAGTACTTC.